The entry below gives a single TCR beta chain sequence along with its context. Its antigen is not identified. Separate alpha and beta amplification began at the second PCR step. CMV status came from CD4+ IFNgamma after overnight CMV lysate stimulation. The sample belongs to a study of naive and memory T cell subsets. Study-level results: Especially in CD8 cells, naive repertoires contained a few larger clonotypes, possibly CD45RA-re-expressing memory cells. Gini index rose across naive, CM, EM and EMRA in CD4 and CD8. Clonotypes are single alpha or beta chains, not paired receptors.

CDR1 is MDHEN, CDR2 SYDVKM, per germline. The CDR3 runs 13 residues. Deletions cut 8 bases from V and 0 bases from J, with 9 bases between. An equimolar mix of two oligonucleotides served as the beta constant-region primer for TRBC1 and TRBC2. Nested alpha and beta constant-region primers with the SP2 primer drove four PCR rounds on ligated cDNA. Via MiXCR, TCRdb re-called the UMI-ligation and nested PCR reads, giving one row per CDR3 protein. The sample yields roughly 150,000 distinct CDR3 sequences, approximately 22% seen once. The specimen was naive CD4+ T cells from blood. The V gene is TRBV28, the J gene TRBJ2-3; D remains ambiguous. The TCR originated in a human donor in good health. This CDR3 reads CASRWGSTDTQYF. Here the CDR3 DNA reads TGTGCCAGCCGATGGGGTAGCACAGATACGCAGTATTTT. Using reference TRBV28 and TRBJ2-3 for the parts outside the CDR3, the full variable domain is DVKVTQSSRYLVKRTGEKVFLECVQDMDHENMFWYRQDPGLGLRLIYFSYDVKMKEKGDIPEGYSVSREKKERFSLILESASTNQTSMYLCASRWGSTDTQYFGPGTRLTVL.